A single T cell receptor beta chain is shown here with its context. This record belongs to a study of T cell changes during pregnancy in multiple sclerosis. V was pared by 7 bases and J by 1 base, with 8 bases between. CDR1 and CDR2 (germline): SQVTM, ANQGSEA. This CDR3 region has 11 residues. Here immunoSEQ multiplex PCR was the method, and the copy in TCRdb shows in-frame clones only, minus some. The table lists 20,000 to 30,000 clones, nearly 90% of them singletons, with 16% in the top ten. This sequence joins TRBV29-1 and TRBJ2-7; no clear D gene. The input for sequencing was CD8+ T cells from peripheral blood mononuclear cells, taken in the second trimester of pregnancy. The clonotype originates from a female donor with multiple sclerosis, enrolled in a pregnancy study. The CDR3 protein is CSATGSYEQYF. In DNA form, the CDR3 reads TGCAGCGCAACCGGTTCCTACGAGCAGTACTTC.